This T cell receptor (beta chain) was profiled in a study of blood T cell repertoires in COVID-19. The wider study: Acute and convalescent COVID-19 samples came from the United States, Italy and Spain. T cells, B-cell-depleted T cells, or PBMCs supplied cDNA or gDNA.

In the study's own analysis: By means of reference gene primer amplification, nucleated cell counts were estimated. Produced via immunoSEQ multiplex PCR; TCRdb's table is partial and in-frame only. The DNA was the basis for D and trimming; V, J and clone size are from that table. The sample records roughly 250,000 clones, roughly 80% being singletons. Germline loops: CDR1 MDHEN, CDR2 SYDVKM. V was cut by 6 bases and J by 0 bases, with 12 bases left in between. The CDR3 covers 15 residues. The receptor was isolated from a woman in her 40s with active or convalescent COVID-19. V and J are TRBV28 and TRBJ1-3; D gene uncertain. The sequenced sample consisted of peripheral blood. CDR3 in amino acids: CASSQWQNSGNTIYF. In DNA, the CDR3 is TGTGCCAGCAGCCAATGGCAGAACTCTGGAAACACCATATATTTT. Combining the CDR3 with reference TRBV28 and TRBJ1-3 gives the whole variable domain DVKVTQSSRYLVKRTGEKVFLECVQDMDHENMFWYRQDPGLGLRLIYFSYDVKMKEKGDIPEGYSVSREKKERFSLILESASTNQTSMYLCASSQWQNSGNTIYFGEGSWLTVV.